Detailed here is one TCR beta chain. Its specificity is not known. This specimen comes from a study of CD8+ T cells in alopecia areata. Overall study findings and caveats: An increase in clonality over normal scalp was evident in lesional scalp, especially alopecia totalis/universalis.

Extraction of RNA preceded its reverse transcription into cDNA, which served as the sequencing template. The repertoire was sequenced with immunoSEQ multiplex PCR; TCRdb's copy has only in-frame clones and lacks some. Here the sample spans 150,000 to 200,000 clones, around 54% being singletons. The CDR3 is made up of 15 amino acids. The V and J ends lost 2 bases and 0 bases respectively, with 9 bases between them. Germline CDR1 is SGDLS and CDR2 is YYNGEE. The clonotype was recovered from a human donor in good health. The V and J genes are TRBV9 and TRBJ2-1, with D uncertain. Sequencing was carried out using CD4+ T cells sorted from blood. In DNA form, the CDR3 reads TGTGCCAGCAGCGTCGGACCATCCTCCTACAATGAGCAGTTCTTC. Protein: CASSVGPSSYNEQFF.